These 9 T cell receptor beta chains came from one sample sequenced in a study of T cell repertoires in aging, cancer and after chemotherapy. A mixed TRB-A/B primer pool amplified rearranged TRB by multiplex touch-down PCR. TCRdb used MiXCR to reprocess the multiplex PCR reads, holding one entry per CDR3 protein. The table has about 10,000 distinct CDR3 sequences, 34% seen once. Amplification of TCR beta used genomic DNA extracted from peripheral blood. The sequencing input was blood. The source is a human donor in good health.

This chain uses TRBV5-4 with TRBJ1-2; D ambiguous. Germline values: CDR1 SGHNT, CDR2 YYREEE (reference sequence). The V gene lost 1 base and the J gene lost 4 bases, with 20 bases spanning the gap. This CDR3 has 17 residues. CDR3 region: CASSLPQTIYPSYGYTF. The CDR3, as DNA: TGTGCCAGCAGCTTGCCCCAGACAATTTATCCCAGCTATGGCTACACCTTC.

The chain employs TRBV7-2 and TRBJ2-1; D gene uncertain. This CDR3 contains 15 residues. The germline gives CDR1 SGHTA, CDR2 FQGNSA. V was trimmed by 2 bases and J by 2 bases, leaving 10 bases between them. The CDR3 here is CASSLSGSPYNEQFF. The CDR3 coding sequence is TGTGCCAGCAGCTTAAGTGGCAGTCCCTACAATGAGCAGTTCTTC.

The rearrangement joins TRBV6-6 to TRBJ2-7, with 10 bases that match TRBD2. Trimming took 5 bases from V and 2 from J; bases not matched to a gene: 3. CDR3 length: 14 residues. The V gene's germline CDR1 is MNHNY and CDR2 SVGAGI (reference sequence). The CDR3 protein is CASSESGGAYEQYF. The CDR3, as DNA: TGTGCCAGCAGTGAAAGCGGGGGGGCCTACGAGCAGTACTTC.

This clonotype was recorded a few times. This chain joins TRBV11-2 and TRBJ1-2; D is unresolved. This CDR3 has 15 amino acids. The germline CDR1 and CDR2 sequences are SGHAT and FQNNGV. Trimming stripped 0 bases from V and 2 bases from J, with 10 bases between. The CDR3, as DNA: TGTGCCAGCAGCTTAGAGGGGTTGAACAACTATGGCTACACCTTC. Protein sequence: CASSLEGLNNYGYTF.

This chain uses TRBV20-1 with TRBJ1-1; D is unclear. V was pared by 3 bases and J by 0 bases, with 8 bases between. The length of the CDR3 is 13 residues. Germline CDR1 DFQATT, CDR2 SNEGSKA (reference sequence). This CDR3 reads CSASRDMNTEAFF. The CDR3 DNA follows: TGCAGTGCTAGCAGAGACATGAACACTGAAGCTTTCTTT.

The CDR3 is CASSLMASMSGELFF. In nucleotides, the CDR3 is TGTGCCAGCAGTTTAATGGCTAGCATGTCCGGGGAGCTGTTTTTT. The chain joins TRBV12-3 or TRBV12-4 to TRBJ2-2, with a tentative D call TRBD2 (5 bases). The CDR3 is made up of 15 amino acids. V was shortened by 2 bases and J by 6 bases, with 13 bases between the two germline ends.

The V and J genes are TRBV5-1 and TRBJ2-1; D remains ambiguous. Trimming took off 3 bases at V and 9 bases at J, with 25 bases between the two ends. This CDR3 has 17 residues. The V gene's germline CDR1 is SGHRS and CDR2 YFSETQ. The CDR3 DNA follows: TGCGCCAGCAGCTGGGTAGAACCGGGCCACGTGGATGGTGAGCAGTTCTTC. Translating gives CASSWVEPGHVDGEQFF.

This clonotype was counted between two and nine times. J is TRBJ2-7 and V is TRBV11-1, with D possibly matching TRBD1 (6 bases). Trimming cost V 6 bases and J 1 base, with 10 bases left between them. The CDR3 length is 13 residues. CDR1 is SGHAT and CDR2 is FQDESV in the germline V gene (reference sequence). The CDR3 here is CASRLTGSYEQYF. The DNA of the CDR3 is TGTGCCAGCAGACTCACAGGGTCCTACGAGCAGTACTTC.

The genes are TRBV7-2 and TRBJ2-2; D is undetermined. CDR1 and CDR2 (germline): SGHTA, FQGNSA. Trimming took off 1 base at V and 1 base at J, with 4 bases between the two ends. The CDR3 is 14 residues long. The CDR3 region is CASSLVVNTGELFF. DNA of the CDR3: TGTGCCAGCAGCTTAGTAGTGAACACCGGGGAGCTGTTTTTT.